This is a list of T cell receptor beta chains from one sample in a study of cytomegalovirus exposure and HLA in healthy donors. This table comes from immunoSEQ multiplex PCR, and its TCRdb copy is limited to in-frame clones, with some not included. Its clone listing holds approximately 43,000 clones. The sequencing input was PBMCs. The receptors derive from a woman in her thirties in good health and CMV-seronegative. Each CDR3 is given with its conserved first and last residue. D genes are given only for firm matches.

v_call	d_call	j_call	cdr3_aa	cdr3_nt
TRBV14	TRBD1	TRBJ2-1	CASSRNRGRTDEQFF	TGTGCCAGCAGTAGAAACAGGGGGCGCACGGATGAGCAGTTCTTC
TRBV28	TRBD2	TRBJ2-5	CASSNPVAGGPQETQYF	TGTGCCAGCAGTAACCCGGTAGCGGGGGGCCCTCAAGAGACCCAGTACTTC
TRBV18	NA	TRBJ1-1	CASFGQRNTEAFF	TGTGCCAGCTTCGGACAGCGGAACACTGAAGCTTTCTTT
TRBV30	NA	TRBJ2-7	CAWSAGVTYF	TGTGCCTGGAGTGCCGGGGTTACGTACTTC
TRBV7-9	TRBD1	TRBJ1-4	CASSPPGQGNEKLFF	TGTGCCAGCAGCCCGCCGGGACAGGGTAATGAAAAACTGTTTTTT
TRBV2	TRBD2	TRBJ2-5	CASKTSGATQETQYF	TGTGCCAGCAAGACTAGCGGGGCTACCCAAGAGACCCAGTACTTC
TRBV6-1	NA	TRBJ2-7	CASSEAEGEAYEQYF	TGTGCCAGCAGTGAAGCGGAAGGGGAAGCCTACGAGCAGTACTTC
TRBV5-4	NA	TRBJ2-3	CASSLVAGYTDTQYF	TGTGCCAGCAGCTTGGTGGCGGGTTACACAGATACGCAGTATTTT
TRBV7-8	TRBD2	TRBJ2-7	CASSFRPGLAGVYEQYF	TGTGCCAGCAGCTTCCGCCCGGGACTAGCGGGAGTATACGAGCAGTACTTC
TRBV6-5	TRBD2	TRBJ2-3	CASSIVGREMDTQYF	TGTGCCAGCAGCATAGTGGGGCGGGAGATGGATACGCAGTATTTT
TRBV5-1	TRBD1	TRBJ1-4	CASSLLRDRGEKLFF	TGCGCCAGCAGCTTGCTCCGGGACAGGGGTGAAAAACTGTTTTTT
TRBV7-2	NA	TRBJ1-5	CASSLQSGDSNQPQHF	TGTGCCAGCAGCTTACAATCCGGGGATAGCAATCAGCCCCAGCATTTT
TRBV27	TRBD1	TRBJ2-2	CASGQGAGELFF	TGTGCCAGCGGTCAGGGGGCCGGGGAGCTGTTTTTT